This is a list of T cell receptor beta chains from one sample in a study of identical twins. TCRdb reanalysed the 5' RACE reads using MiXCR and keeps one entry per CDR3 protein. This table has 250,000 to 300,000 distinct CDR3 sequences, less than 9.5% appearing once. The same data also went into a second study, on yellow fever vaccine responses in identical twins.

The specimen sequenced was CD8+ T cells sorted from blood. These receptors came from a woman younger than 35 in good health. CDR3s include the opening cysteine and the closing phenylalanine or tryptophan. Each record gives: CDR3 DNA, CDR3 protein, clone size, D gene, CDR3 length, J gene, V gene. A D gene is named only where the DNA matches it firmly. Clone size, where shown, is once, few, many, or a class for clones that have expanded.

DNA: TGCAGTGCTAGAGATCCGAGCGGGAGCTCCTACAATGAGCAGTTCTTC; CDR3: CSARDPSGSSYNEQFF; size: many; D: TRBD2; length: 16; J: TRBJ2-1; V: TRBV20-1
DNA: TGCTGTGCTAGAAAGAGAAGCGGGAGGTTTGCCAAAAACATTCAGTACTTC; CDR3: CCARKRSGRFAKNIQYF; size: .; D: TRBD2; length: 17; J: TRBJ2-4; V: TRBV20-1
DNA: TGTGCCAGCAGCTTGGGGGCAGGCAGGGGCCATTACGAGCAGTACTTC; CDR3: CASSLGAGRGHYEQYF; size: .; D: .; length: 16; J: TRBJ2-7; V: TRBV5-6
DNA: TGTGCCAGCAGTTTAATTTGGGGGTCGTATCAGCCCCAGCATTTT; CDR3: CASSLIWGSYQPQHF; size: few; D: .; length: 15; J: TRBJ1-5; V: TRBV27
DNA: TGTGCCAGCAGTCCTGTAGCGGCCCAACGAGGGGAGACCCAGTACTTC; CDR3: CASSPVAAQRGETQYF; size: .; D: .; length: 16; J: TRBJ2-5; V: TRBV12-3/TRBV12-4
DNA: TGCAGCGGGATAGGGGACGACTCCTACAATGAGCAGTTCTTC; CDR3: CSGIGDDSYNEQFF; size: many; D: .; length: 14; J: TRBJ2-1; V: TRBV29-1
DNA: TGCAGTGCTAGAGATCCATTGGCGGGGGGCCACACCGGGGAGCTGTTTTTT; CDR3: CSARDPLAGGHTGELFF; size: medium-sized; D: TRBD2; length: 17; J: TRBJ2-2; V: TRBV20-1
DNA: TGTGCCAGCAGTTCGCTATGGGGACTTAGCACAGATACGCAGTATTTT; CDR3: CASSSLWGLSTDTQYF; size: few; D: .; length: 16; J: TRBJ2-3; V: TRBV12-3/TRBV12-4
DNA: TGTGCCAGCAGTGTAGGAGGGGGCTCTGGGGCCAACGTCCTGACTTTC; CDR3: CASSVGGGSGANVLTF; size: many; D: .; length: 16; J: TRBJ2-6; V: TRBV6-4
DNA: TGTGCCTGGAGTGTACAGGGCCTATCCTACGAGCAGTACTTC; CDR3: CAWSVQGLSYEQYF; size: many; D: .; length: 14; J: TRBJ2-7; V: TRBV30
DNA: TGCAGCGTTCCGCCAACTAGCGGGGGGCCTCTGCAGTTCTTC; CDR3: CSVPPTSGGPLQFF; size: many; D: TRBD2; length: 14; J: TRBJ2-1; V: TRBV29-1
DNA: TGTGCCAGCAGTTCTCCGGGACTCAACACCTACGAGCAGTACTTC; CDR3: CASSSPGLNTYEQYF; size: few; D: .; length: 15; J: TRBJ2-7; V: TRBV27
DNA: TGTGCCACCAGCAGAGATTTGGACAGGCTCTCCGAGCAGTACTTC; CDR3: CATSRDLDRLSEQYF; size: .; D: TRBD1; length: 15; J: TRBJ2-7; V: TRBV15
DNA: TGTGCCAGCAGTGCTCAGCCTCGCGCAGATACGCAGTATTTT; CDR3: CASSAQPRADTQYF; size: many; D: .; length: 14; J: TRBJ2-3; V: TRBV7-9
DNA: TGCAGTGCTAGCCGGGGACAGGGTGTCACTGAAGCTTTCTTT; CDR3: CSASRGQGVTEAFF; size: many; D: TRBD1; length: 14; J: TRBJ1-1; V: TRBV20-1
DNA: TGTGCCAGTAGTGACCTCCGGGGCCAATACGAGCAGTACTTC; CDR3: CASSDLRGQYEQYF; size: few; D: .; length: 14; J: TRBJ2-7; V: TRBV19
DNA: TGCGCCAGCAGCCGGTCGGTCCAAGAGACCCAGTACTTC; CDR3: CASSRSVQETQYF; size: .; D: .; length: 13; J: TRBJ2-5; V: TRBV5-1
DNA: TGTGCCAGCAGCTCCCCCGGGACTAGCGTAGGTGAGCAGTTCTTC; CDR3: CASSSPGTSVGEQFF; size: few; D: TRBD2; length: 15; J: TRBJ2-1; V: TRBV11-2
DNA: TGTGCCAGCAGTCCCCTTCCCTACAATGAGCAGTTCTTC; CDR3: CASSPLPYNEQFF; size: many; D: .; length: 13; J: TRBJ2-1; V: TRBV12-3/TRBV12-4
DNA: TGTGCCAGCAGCTTTTCCCGCGGGAGACCCTCATTTGACGAGCAGTACTTC; CDR3: CASSFSRGRPSFDEQYF; size: .; D: TRBD2; length: 17; J: TRBJ2-7; V: TRBV11-2
DNA: TGTGCCAGCAGTTCCCCCTTCACAGGGACTAGCGGGACCAACAATGAGCAGTTCTTC; CDR3: CASSSPFTGTSGTNNEQFF; size: .; D: TRBD2; length: 19; J: TRBJ2-1; V: TRBV28
DNA: TGTGCCAGCAGCCCATTTAAGGGGGGAAGCAATCAGCCCCAGCATTTT; CDR3: CASSPFKGGSNQPQHF; size: .; D: .; length: 16; J: TRBJ1-5; V: TRBV9
DNA: TGTGCCAGCAGTGAAGGGGGGATTTACGAGCAGTACTTC; CDR3: CASSEGGIYEQYF; size: once; D: .; length: 13; J: TRBJ2-7; V: TRBV2
DNA: TGTGCCAGCAGACCGGACAGGGGAAATTCACCCCTCCACTTT; CDR3: CASRPDRGNSPLHF; size: few; D: TRBD1; length: 14; J: TRBJ1-6; V: TRBV28
DNA: TGCAGTGCTAGAGACTCTCGACCGTATGAAGGTTCCGTTGGGACAGATACGCAGTATTTT; CDR3: CSARDSRPYEGSVGTDTQYF; size: .; D: .; length: 20; J: TRBJ2-3; V: TRBV20-1
DNA: TGTGCCAGCACCTGGGGAGGAACCAATGAGCAGTTCTTC; CDR3: CASTWGGTNEQFF; size: few; D: .; length: 13; J: TRBJ2-1; V: TRBV27
DNA: TGTGCCAGCCTAGCGGGGTCGGATACGCAGTATTTT; CDR3: CASLAGSDTQYF; size: few; D: TRBD2; length: 12; J: TRBJ2-3; V: TRBV6-6
DNA: TGCGCCAGCAGCCAAGATTCGCAGGGGGCGATCGGGGAGCTGTTTTTT; CDR3: CASSQDSQGAIGELFF; size: few; D: TRBD1; length: 16; J: TRBJ2-2; V: TRBV4-3
DNA: TGCAGTGCGGACAGATTAGATTACGAGCAGTACTTC; CDR3: CSADRLDYEQYF; size: many; D: .; length: 12; J: TRBJ2-7; V: TRBV20-1
DNA: TGTGCCAGCAGTCTCCGGGACTCGAACTGGGGTGAGCAGTTCTTC; CDR3: CASSLRDSNWGEQFF; size: many; D: .; length: 15; J: TRBJ2-1; V: TRBV12-3/TRBV12-4
DNA: TGTGCCAGCAGTGACAGCTCCCACGAGCAGTACTTC; CDR3: CASSDSSHEQYF; size: many; D: .; length: 12; J: TRBJ2-7; V: TRBV6-1
DNA: TGTGCCAGCAGCCCCGGTCCGACGGGAGAGACCCAGTACTTC; CDR3: CASSPGPTGETQYF; size: many; D: .; length: 14; J: TRBJ2-5; V: TRBV9
DNA: TGCAGCGGGATAGGACAGAACACTGAAGCTTTCTTT; CDR3: CSGIGQNTEAFF; size: .; D: .; length: 12; J: TRBJ1-1; V: TRBV29-1
DNA: TGCAGTGCTAGAGACAAGACAGGGGGGTGGGCCAAAAACATTCAGTACTTC; CDR3: CSARDKTGGWAKNIQYF; size: many; D: TRBD1; length: 17; J: TRBJ2-4; V: TRBV20-1
DNA: TGTGCCAGCAGTACGGACAGGAACCTACCCTACGAGCAGTACTTC; CDR3: CASSTDRNLPYEQYF; size: few; D: TRBD1; length: 15; J: TRBJ2-7; V: TRBV6-1
DNA: TGTGCCAGCAGCTTCGGGCTAGTGTCCTACGAGCAGTACTTC; CDR3: CASSFGLVSYEQYF; size: .; D: .; length: 14; J: TRBJ2-7; V: TRBV7-9
DNA: TGTGCCAGCAGACTTGGGGTCGCCTACTTGGCGACCCAGTACTTC; CDR3: CASRLGVAYLATQYF; size: .; D: .; length: 15; J: TRBJ2-5; V: TRBV12-1
DNA: TGCGCCAGCAGCCAAGATCTCCTGGCGATGGAGACCCAGTACTTC; CDR3: CASSQDLLAMETQYF; size: few; D: .; length: 15; J: TRBJ2-5; V: TRBV4-3
DNA: TGTGCCAGCAGCCGGACAGGGTTGGACGAGCAGTACTTC; CDR3: CASSRTGLDEQYF; size: many; D: TRBD1; length: 13; J: TRBJ2-7; V: TRBV7-9
DNA: TGTGCCATCAGTGAGTTGGGCCCGGACACCGGGGAGCTGTTTTTT; CDR3: CAISELGPDTGELFF; size: .; D: .; length: 15; J: TRBJ2-2; V: TRBV10-3
DNA: TGTGCCAGCAGCTTCGAGACAGCCGAAGCTTTCTTT; CDR3: CASSFETAEAFF; size: .; D: .; length: 12; J: TRBJ1-1; V: TRBV7-9
DNA: TGCAGCGTTGGACAGGGGGGCAACACCGGGGAGCTGTTTTTT; CDR3: CSVGQGGNTGELFF; size: .; D: TRBD1; length: 14; J: TRBJ2-2; V: TRBV29-1
DNA: TGTGCCAGCAGCTGGGGACTAGCGGGAGAGACCCAGTACTTC; CDR3: CASSWGLAGETQYF; size: few; D: TRBD2; length: 14; J: TRBJ2-5; V: TRBV7-2
DNA: TGTGCCAGCAGCCCCGTATCCAATGAGCAGTTCTTC; CDR3: CASSPVSNEQFF; size: .; D: .; length: 12; J: TRBJ2-1; V: TRBV7-9
DNA: TGCGCCAGCAGCTTGGCCGGTTCAGGGGTCGAGCAGTACTTC; CDR3: CASSLAGSGVEQYF; size: .; D: .; length: 14; J: TRBJ2-7; V: TRBV5-1
DNA: TGTGCCAGCAGCGAAGAACTAGACGATACGCAGTATTTT; CDR3: CASSEELDDTQYF; size: many; D: .; length: 13; J: TRBJ2-3; V: TRBV7-9
DNA: TGCAGCGTTGAAATCCCGTACTCGATGGGACTAGCGGGGGGCTACTACAATGAGCAGTTCTTC; CDR3: CSVEIPYSMGLAGGYYNEQFF; size: many; D: TRBD2; length: 21; J: TRBJ2-1; V: TRBV29-1
DNA: TGTGCCAGCAGTTCCTTCGACAGGCTTGAAGAGACCCAGTACTTC; CDR3: CASSSFDRLEETQYF; size: few; D: .; length: 15; J: TRBJ2-5; V: TRBV12-3/TRBV12-4
DNA: TGTGCCAGCGGGGGGGACTCAGGGTTTTCGGCTTTCTTT; CDR3: CASGGDSGFSAFF; size: many; D: .; length: 13; J: TRBJ1-1; V: TRBV12-3/TRBV12-4
DNA: TGTGCCAGCAGGGGGCGGGCTAGCGGGCCCGCCGTGGGCTACGAGCAGTACTTC; CDR3: CASRGRASGPAVGYEQYF; size: .; D: TRBD2; length: 18; J: TRBJ2-7; V: TRBV4-2
DNA: TGCAGCGTCCCGTGGGGGGCAGGCGAGCAGTTCTTC; CDR3: CSVPWGAGEQFF; size: .; D: .; length: 12; J: TRBJ2-1; V: TRBV29-1
DNA: TGCAGTGCTAGGCCGGACAGGGACCTTGGAAACACCATATATTTT; CDR3: CSARPDRDLGNTIYF; size: .; D: TRBD1; length: 15; J: TRBJ1-3; V: TRBV20-1
DNA: TGCAGTGCGTCTGGCGCTAGCGGGAGTCCAGAGACCCAGTACTTC; CDR3: CSASGASGSPETQYF; size: .; D: TRBD2; length: 15; J: TRBJ2-5; V: TRBV20-1
DNA: TGCGCCAGCAGCCAAGCCTTGGGGAAGCGGGGAGAAAGGGATACGCAGTATTTT; CDR3: CASSQALGKRGERDTQYF; size: few; D: TRBD2; length: 18; J: TRBJ2-3; V: TRBV4-1
DNA: TGTGCCAGCAGCCGTGATCCACGAGGGAGGAATCAGCCCCAGCATTTT; CDR3: CASSRDPRGRNQPQHF; size: .; D: .; length: 16; J: TRBJ1-5; V: TRBV7-8
DNA: TGTGCCAGCAGCTTAGTTAGGGGTCTTCTAGTGAATGAGCAGTTCTTC; CDR3: CASSLVRGLLVNEQFF; size: many; D: .; length: 16; J: TRBJ2-1; V: TRBV7-9
DNA: TGTGCCAGCAGTGAAATCGGCCAGGGGGCCGGTGGCTACACCTTC; CDR3: CASSEIGQGAGGYTF; size: .; D: TRBD1; length: 15; J: TRBJ1-2; V: TRBV2
DNA: TGTGCCTGGAGTGTACAGGGTCATCAGCCCCAGCATTTT; CDR3: CAWSVQGHQPQHF; size: many; D: .; length: 13; J: TRBJ1-5; V: TRBV30
DNA: TGTGCCAGCAGTTTCTCACTAGCGGGCCCCAATGAGCAGTTCTTC; CDR3: CASSFSLAGPNEQFF; size: many; D: TRBD2; length: 15; J: TRBJ2-1; V: TRBV12-3/TRBV12-4
DNA: TGTGCCAGCAGACCCGAACTAGCGGGGGGGCGAGGATCCTACGAGCAGTACTTC; CDR3: CASRPELAGGRGSYEQYF; size: .; D: TRBD2; length: 18; J: TRBJ2-7; V: TRBV28